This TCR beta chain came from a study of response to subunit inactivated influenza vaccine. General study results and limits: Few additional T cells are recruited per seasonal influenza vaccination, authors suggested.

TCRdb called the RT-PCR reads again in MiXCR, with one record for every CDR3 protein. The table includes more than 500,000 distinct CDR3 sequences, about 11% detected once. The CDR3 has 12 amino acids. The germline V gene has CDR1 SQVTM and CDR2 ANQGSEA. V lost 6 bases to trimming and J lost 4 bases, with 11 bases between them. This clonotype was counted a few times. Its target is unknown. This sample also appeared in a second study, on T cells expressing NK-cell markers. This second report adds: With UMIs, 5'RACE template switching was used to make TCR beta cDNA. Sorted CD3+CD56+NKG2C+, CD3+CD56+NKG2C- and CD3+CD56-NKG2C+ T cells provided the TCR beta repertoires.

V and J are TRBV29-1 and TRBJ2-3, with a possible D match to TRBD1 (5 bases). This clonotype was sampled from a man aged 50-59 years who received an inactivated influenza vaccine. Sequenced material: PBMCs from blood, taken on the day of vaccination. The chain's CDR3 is CSVQPTADTQYF. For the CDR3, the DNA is TGCAGCGTGCAACCGACAGCAGATACGCAGTATTTT.